This T cell receptor beta chain is from a study of blood T cell repertoires in COVID-19. Study summary: Sites across the United States, Italy and Spain contributed samples from acute and convalescent COVID-19. T cells, B-cell-depleted T cells, or PBMCs provided the cDNA or gDNA that served as material.

Per the original methods: Reference gene primer amplification gave estimated nucleated cell counts. TCRdb's copy holds only in-frame clones and misses some; the assay was immunoSEQ multiplex PCR. The DNA gave D and trimming, while V, J and clone size come from that table. Here the sample spans roughly 150,000 clones, approximately 91% being singletons. The CDR3 extends over 14 amino acids. Germline V gives CDR1 KGHSH, CDR2 LQKENI. The sample holds one count of this clone. Mismatch with germline at one junction end may stem from a read error. The rearrangement links TRBV18 to TRBJ1-2; the match to TRBD1 covers 7 bases. The TCR comes from a man aged 18 to 29 with acute or convalescent COVID-19. Sample: peripheral blood. The CDR3 DNA is TGTGCCAGCACACCGACAGGGACTAACTATGGCTACACCTTC. It encodes CASTPTGTNYGYTF.